This T cell receptor beta chain was captured by sequencing in a study of T cell responses to AZD1222 COVID-19 vaccine. Here immunoSEQ multiplex PCR was the method, and the copy in TCRdb shows in-frame clones only, minus some. The table lists 150,000 to 190,000 clones, over 90% of them singletons. The source material was peripheral blood, sampled 28 days after the second AZD1222 dose. The TCR comes from an adult who received the AZD1222 COVID-19 vaccine.

The CDR3 reads CASSPTGDYQPQHF. The CDR3 region has the DNA TGTGCCAGCAGTCCCACAGGGGACTATCAGCCCCAGCATTTT. The rearrangement uses TRBV6-5 and TRBJ1-5, with TRBD1 matching over 7 bases. V dropped 5 bases and J dropped 5; count of bases not matched to a gene: 6. This CDR3 contains 14 residues. The germline V gene encodes CDR1 MNHEY and CDR2 SVGAGI.